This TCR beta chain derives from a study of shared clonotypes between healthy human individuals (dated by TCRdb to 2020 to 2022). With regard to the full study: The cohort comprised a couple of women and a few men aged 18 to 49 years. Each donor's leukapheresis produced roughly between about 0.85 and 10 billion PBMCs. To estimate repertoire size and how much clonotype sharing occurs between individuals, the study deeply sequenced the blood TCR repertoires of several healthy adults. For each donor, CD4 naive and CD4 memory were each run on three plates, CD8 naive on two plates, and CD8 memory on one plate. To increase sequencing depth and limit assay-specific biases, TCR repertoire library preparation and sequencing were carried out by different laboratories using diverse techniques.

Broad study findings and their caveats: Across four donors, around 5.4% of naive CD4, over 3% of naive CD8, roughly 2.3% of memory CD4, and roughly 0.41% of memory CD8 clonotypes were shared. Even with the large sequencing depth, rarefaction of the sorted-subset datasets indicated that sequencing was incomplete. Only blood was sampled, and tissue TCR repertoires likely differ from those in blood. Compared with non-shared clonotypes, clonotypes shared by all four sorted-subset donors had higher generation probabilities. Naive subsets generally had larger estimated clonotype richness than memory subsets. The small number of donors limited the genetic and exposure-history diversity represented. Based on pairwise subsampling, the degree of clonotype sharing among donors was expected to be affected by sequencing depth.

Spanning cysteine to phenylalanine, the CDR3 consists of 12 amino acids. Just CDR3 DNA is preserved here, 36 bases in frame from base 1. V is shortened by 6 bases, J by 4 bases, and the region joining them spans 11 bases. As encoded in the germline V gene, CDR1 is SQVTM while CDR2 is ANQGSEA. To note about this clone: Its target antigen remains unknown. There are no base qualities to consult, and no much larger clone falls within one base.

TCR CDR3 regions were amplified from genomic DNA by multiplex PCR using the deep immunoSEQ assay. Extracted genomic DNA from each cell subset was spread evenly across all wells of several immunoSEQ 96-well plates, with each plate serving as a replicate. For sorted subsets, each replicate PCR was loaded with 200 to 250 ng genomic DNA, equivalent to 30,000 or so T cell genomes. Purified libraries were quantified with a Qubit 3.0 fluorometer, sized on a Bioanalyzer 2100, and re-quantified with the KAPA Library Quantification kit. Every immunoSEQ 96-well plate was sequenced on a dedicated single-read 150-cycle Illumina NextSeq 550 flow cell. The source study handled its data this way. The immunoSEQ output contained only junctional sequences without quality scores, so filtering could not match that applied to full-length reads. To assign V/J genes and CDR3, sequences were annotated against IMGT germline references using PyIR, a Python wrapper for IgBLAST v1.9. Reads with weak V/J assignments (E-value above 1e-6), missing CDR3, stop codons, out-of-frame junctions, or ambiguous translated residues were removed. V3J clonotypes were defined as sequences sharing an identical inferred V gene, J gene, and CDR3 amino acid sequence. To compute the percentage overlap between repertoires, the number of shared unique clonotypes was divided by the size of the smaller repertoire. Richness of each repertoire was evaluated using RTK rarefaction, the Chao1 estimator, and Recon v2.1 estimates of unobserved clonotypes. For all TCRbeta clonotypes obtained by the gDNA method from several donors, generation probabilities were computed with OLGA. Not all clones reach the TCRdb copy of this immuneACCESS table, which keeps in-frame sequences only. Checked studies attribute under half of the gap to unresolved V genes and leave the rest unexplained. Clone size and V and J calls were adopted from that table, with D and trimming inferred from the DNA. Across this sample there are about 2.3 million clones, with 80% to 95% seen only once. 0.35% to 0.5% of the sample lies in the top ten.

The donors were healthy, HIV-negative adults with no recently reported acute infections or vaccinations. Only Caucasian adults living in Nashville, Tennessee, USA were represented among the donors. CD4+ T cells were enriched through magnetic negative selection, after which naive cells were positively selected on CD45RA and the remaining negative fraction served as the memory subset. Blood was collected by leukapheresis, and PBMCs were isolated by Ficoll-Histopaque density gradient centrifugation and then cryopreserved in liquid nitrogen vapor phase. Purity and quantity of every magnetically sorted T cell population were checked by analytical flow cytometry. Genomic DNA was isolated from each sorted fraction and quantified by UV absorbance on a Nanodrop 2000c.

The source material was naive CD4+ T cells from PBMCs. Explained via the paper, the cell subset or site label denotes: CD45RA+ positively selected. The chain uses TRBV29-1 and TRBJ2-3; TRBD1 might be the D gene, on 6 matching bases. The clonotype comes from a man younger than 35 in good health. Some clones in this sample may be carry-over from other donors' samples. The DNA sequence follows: TGCAGCGTCCTACAGGGTTCAGATACGCAGTATTTT. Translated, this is CSVLQGSDTQYF.